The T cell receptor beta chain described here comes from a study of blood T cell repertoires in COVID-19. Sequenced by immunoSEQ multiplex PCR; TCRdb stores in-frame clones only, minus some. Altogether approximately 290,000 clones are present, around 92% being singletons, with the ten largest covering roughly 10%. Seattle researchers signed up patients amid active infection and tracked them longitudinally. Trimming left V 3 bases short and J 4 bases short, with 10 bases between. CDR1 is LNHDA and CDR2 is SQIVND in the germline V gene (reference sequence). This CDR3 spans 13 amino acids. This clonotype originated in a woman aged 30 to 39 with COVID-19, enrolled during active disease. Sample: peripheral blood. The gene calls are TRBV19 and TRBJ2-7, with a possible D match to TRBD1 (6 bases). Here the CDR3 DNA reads TGTGCCAGTAGTATCCAGGACAGTTACGAGCAGTACTTC. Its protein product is CASSIQDSYEQYF. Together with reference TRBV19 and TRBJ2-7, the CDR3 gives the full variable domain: DGGITQSPKYLFRKEGQNVTLSCEQNLNHDAMYWYRQDPGQGLRLIYYSQIVNDFQKGDIAEGYSVSREKKESFPLTVTSAQKNPTAFYLCASSIQDSYEQYFGPGTRLTVT.